These 14 T cell receptor beta chains were sequenced from one sample in a study of blood T cell repertoires in COVID-19. Data came from immunoSEQ multiplex PCR; TCRdb stores just in-frame clones and leaves some out. The sample shows about 530,000 clones, approximately 91% of them seen only once. Sequencing input: peripheral blood. The receptors come from a woman aged 45 to 65 with COVID-19, enrolled during active disease.

The V gene is TRBV9, the J gene TRBJ1-5, with D tentatively TRBD1 (6 bases). With 4 bases removed from V and 5 bases from J, the gap between germline ends came to 13 bases. The CDR3 is made up of 14 amino acids. The germline CDR1 and CDR2 sequences are SGDLS and YYNGEE. CDR3 sequence: CASSRGTSDQPQHF. The CDR3 DNA reads as TGTGCCAGCAGCCGTGGGACATCAGATCAGCCCCAGCATTTT.

The chain uses TRBV7-9 and TRBJ1-3; D gene uncertain. Trimming stripped 2 bases from V and 0 bases from J, with 17 bases between. CDR1 is SEHNR and CDR2 is FQNEAQ in the germline V gene (reference sequence). This CDR3 spans 18 amino acids. CDR3 region: CASSLNKKEAHSGNTIYF. CDR3 coding DNA: TGTGCCAGCAGCTTAAACAAAAAGGAGGCTCACTCTGGAAACACCATATATTTT.

The chain uses TRBV19 and TRBJ2-3; 8 positions agree with TRBD2. The ends lost 11 bases at V and 0 bases at J; junction bases unmatched: 7. In germline, CDR1 is LNHDA, CDR2 SQIVND (reference sequence). The CDR3 sequence is 14 residues long. The CDR3 region has the DNA TGTGCCGTCAGCGGGGGCTCTAGCACAGATACGCAGTATTTT. Protein: CAVSGGSSTDTQYF.

The chain is built from TRBV19 and TRBJ2-7; maybe TRBD1 (5 bases). Germline CDR1 and CDR2: LNHDA and SQIVND (reference sequence). The length of the CDR3 is 14 residues. Trimming took off 5 bases at V and 2 bases at J, with 13 bases between the two ends. The CDR3 region has the DNA TGTGCCAGTAGTCCCTTCATGGGGCCCTACGAGCAGTACTTC. Amino acids: CASSPFMGPYEQYF.

V and J are TRBV25-1 and TRBJ1-2, with D possibly matching TRBD1 (5 bases). V lost 6 bases, J lost 8 bases, and 19 bases lay in between. Germline lookup yields CDR1 MGHDK and CDR2 SYGVNS. The CDR3 is 14 residues long. The CDR3, as DNA: TGTGCCAGCAGACCCGACTGGGGGGGAGTAGGCTACACCTTC. The encoded protein is CASRPDWGGVGYTF.

The J gene is TRBJ1-1, the V gene TRBV5-4; D remains ambiguous. Trimming stripped 4 bases from V and 5 bases from J, with 18 bases between. Germline values: CDR1 SGHNT, CDR2 YYREEE (reference sequence). The CDR3 loop spans 15 amino acids. For the CDR3, the DNA is TGTGCCAGCAGCACTACGATAGCAATGAGGACTGAAGCTTTCTTT. Translated: CASSTTIAMRTEAFF.

The CDR3 sequence is CSARRGQAYEQYF. DNA of the CDR3: TGCAGCGCCCGCCGGGGACAGGCCTACGAGCAGTACTTC. The genes are TRBV29-1 and TRBJ2-7; 8 nucleotides align to TRBD1. The CDR3 runs to 13 residues. CDR1 and CDR2 (germline): SQVTM, ANQGSEA. V was pared by 7 bases and J by 2 bases, with 7 bases of the junction left unmatched.

The V call is TRBV2, the J call TRBJ2-7; TRBD2 might be the D (5 bases). The CDR3 is made up of 14 amino acids. The germline gives CDR1 SNHLY, CDR2 FYNNEI. V dropped 10 bases and J dropped 2 bases, with 18 bases sitting between them. CDR3 region: CATMGAMITYEQYF. The CDR3 nucleotides are TGTGCCACCATGGGAGCTATGATTACCTACGAGCAGTACTTC.

The CDR3, as DNA: TGCAGTGCTAGTTGGCAGGGTCGCTACGAGCAGTACTTC. Protein product: CSASWQGRYEQYF. This chain links TRBV20-1 with TRBJ2-7; TRBD1 is a possible D gene (5 bases). Trimming removed 3 bases at V and 3 bases at J, with 12 bases between. This CDR3 spans 13 amino acids. The V gene's germline CDR1 is DFQATT and CDR2 SNEGSKA (reference sequence).

The chain employs TRBV2 and TRBJ2-2; D is undetermined. Germline V gene lookup returns CDR1 SNHLY and CDR2 FYNNEI. The V gene lost 5 bases and the J gene lost 0 bases, with 7 bases spanning the gap. The CDR3 runs 14 residues. Written as DNA, the CDR3 is TGTGCCAGCAGTCCCCACTCGAACACCGGGGAGCTGTTTTTT. This encodes CASSPHSNTGELFF.

The rearrangement links TRBV7-6 to TRBJ1-2, with 9 bases that match TRBD1. The trim removed 0 bases at V and 8 bases at J, leaving 10 bases unmatched. The CDR3 sequence is 16 residues long. Germline assignment: CDR1 SGHVS and CDR2 FNYEAQ. CDR3 amino acids: CASSLARTGGEGGYTF. CDR3 DNA sequence: TGTGCCAGCAGCTTAGCGCGAACAGGGGGCGAAGGAGGCTACACCTTC.

The V and J genes are TRBV30 and TRBJ2-2; 8 bases fit TRBD2. The CDR3 loop spans 13 amino acids. The trim removed 1 base at V and 5 bases at J, leaving 0 bases unmatched. The germline V gene encodes CDR1 GTSNPN and CDR2 SVGIG (reference sequence). CDR3 nucleotides: TGTGCCTGGAGTGCTAGCGGGACCGGGGAGCTGTTTTTT. It specifies CAWSASGTGELFF.

The V gene is TRBV5-1, the J gene TRBJ2-7; TRBD1 might be the D (5 bases). There are 14 residues in the CDR3. Germline CDR1 and CDR2: SGHRS and YFSETQ. Trimming shortened V by 3 bases and J by 6 bases, and 16 bases separated the two germline ends. The DNA of the CDR3 is TGCGCCAGCAGCTGGGGCTCCCTGAGAAGCGAGCAGTACTTC. It yields the protein CASSWGSLRSEQYF. Full variable domain (rest looked up from reference TRBV5-1 and TRBJ2-7): KAGVTQTPRYLIKTRGQQVTLSCSPISGHRSVSWYQQTPGQGLQFLFEYFSETQRNKGNFPGRFSGRQFSNSRSEMNVSTLELGDSALYLCASSWGSLRSEQYFGPGTRLTVT.

This clone has only one observation. This chain joins TRBV7-9 and TRBJ1-2; the D gene is possibly TRBD1 (6 bases). Trimming removed 6 bases from V and 5 bases from J, with 10 bases in between. Germline lookup yields CDR1 SEHNR and CDR2 FQNEAQ (reference sequence). The CDR3 has 12 residues. CDR3: CASSPQGYGYTF. CDR3 coding DNA: TGTGCCAGCAGTCCACAGGGATATGGCTACACCTTC.